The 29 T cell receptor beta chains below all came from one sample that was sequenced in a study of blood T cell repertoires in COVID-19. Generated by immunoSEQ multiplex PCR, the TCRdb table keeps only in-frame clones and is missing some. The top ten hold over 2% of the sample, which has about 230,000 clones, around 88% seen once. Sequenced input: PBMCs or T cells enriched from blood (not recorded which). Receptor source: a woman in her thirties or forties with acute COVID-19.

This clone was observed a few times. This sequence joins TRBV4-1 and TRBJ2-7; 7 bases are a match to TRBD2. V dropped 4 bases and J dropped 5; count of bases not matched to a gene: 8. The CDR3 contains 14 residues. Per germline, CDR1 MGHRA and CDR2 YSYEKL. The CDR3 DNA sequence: TGCGCCAGCAGCCTAGGAGTTGCGGGAGACGAGCAGTACTTC. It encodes CASSLGVAGDEQYF.

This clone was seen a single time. CDR3 protein: CASSLDTGQITEAFF. In nucleotides, the CDR3 is TGCGCCAGCAGCCTCGACACTGGACAGATCACTGAAGCTTTCTTT. V usage is TRBV5-1 and J usage is TRBJ1-1, with TRBD1 as a possible D gene (6 bases). The V end lost 4 bases, the J end lost 4 bases, and 17 bases lay between the germline ends. From germline, CDR1 is SGHRS and CDR2 YFSETQ. This CDR3 is 15 amino acids long.

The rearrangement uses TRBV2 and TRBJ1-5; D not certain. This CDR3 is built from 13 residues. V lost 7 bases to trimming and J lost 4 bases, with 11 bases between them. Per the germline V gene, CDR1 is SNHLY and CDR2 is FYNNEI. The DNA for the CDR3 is TGTGCCAGCACGCGGGCGGAGAATCAGCCCCAGCATTTT. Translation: CASTRAENQPQHF.

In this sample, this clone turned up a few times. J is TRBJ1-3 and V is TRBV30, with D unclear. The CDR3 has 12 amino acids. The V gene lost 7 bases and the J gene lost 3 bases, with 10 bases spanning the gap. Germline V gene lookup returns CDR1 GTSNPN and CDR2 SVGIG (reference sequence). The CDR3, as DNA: TGTGCCTCCCACCCGGGTGGAAACACCATATATTTT. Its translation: CASHPGGNTIYF.

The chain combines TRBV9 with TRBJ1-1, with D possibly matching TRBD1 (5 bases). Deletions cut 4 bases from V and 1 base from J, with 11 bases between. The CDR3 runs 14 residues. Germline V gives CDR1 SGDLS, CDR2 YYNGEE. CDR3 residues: CASSSDSWNTEAFF. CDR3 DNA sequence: TGTGCCAGCAGCTCCGACAGCTGGAACACTGAAGCTTTCTTT.

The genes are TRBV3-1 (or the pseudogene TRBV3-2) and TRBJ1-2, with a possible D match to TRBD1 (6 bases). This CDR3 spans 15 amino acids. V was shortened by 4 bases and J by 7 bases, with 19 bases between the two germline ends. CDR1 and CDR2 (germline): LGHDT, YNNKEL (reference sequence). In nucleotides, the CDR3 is TGTGCCAGCAGCCGCCAAAACCCCAGGGGCGGTGGCTACACCTTC. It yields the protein CASSRQNPRGGGYTF.

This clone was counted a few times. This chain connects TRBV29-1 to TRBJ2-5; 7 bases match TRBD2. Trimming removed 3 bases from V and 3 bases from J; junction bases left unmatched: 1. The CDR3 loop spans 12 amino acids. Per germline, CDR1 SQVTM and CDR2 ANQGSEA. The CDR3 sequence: CSVDRGEETQYF. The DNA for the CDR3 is TGCAGCGTTGACCGGGGGGAAGAGACCCAGTACTTC.

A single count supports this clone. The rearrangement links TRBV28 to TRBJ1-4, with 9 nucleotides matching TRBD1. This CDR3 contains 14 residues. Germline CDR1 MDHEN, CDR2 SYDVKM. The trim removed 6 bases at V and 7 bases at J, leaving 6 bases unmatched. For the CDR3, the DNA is TGTGCCAGCAGAACCGGGACAGGGAGTGAAAAACTGTTTTTT. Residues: CASRTGTGSEKLFF.

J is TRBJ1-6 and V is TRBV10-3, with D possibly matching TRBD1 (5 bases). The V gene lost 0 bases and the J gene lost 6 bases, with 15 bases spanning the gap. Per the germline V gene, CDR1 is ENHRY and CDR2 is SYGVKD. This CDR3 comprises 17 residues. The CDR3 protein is CAISESFGGGGNSPLHF. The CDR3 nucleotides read TGTGCCATCAGTGAGTCTTTCGGGGGTGGGGGTAATTCACCCCTCCACTTT.

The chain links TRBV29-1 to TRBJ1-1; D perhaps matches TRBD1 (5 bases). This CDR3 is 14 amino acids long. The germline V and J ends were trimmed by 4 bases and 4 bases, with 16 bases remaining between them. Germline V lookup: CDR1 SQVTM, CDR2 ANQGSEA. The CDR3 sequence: CSVVSQGISTEAFF. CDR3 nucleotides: TGCAGCGTTGTAAGTCAGGGTATTAGCACTGAAGCTTTCTTT. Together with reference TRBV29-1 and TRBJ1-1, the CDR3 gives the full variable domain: SAVISQKPSRDICQRGTSLTIQCQVDSQVTMMFWYRQQPGQSLTLIATANQGSEATYESGFVIDKFPISRPNLTFSTLTVSNMSPEDSSIYLCSVVSQGISTEAFFGQGTRLTVV.

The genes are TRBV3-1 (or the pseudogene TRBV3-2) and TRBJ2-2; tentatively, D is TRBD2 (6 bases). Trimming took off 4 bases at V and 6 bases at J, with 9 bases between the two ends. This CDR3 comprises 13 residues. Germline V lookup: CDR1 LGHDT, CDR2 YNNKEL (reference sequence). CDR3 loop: CASSPSGAGELFF. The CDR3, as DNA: TGTGCCAGCAGCCCCTCGGGGGCCGGGGAGCTGTTTTTT.

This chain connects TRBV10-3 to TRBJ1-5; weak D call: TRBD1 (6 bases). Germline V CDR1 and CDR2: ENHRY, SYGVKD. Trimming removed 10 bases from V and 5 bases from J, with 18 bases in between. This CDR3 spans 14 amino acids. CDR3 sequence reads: CATRGQGGDQPQHF. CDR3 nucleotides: TGTGCCACCCGGGGGCAGGGAGGGGATCAGCCCCAGCATTTT.

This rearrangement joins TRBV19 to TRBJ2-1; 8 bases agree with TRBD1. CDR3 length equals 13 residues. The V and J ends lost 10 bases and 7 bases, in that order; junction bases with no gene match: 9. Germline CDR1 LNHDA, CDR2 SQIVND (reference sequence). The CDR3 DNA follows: TGTGCCACCCGACAGGGGATGGATAATGAGCAGTTCTTC. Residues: CATRQGMDNEQFF.

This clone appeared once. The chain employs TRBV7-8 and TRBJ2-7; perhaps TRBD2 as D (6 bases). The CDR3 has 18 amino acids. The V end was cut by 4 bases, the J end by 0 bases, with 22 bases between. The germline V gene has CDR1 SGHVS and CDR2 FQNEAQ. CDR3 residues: CASSSRGVRRGSSYEQYF. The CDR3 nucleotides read TGTGCCAGCAGCTCCAGAGGGGTCCGGCGGGGTAGCTCCTACGAGCAGTACTTC.

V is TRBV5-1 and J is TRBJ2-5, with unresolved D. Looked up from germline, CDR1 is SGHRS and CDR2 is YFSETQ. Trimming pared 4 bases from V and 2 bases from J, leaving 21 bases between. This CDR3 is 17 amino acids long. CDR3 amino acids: CASSPLGGRTLQETQYF. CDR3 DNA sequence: TGCGCCAGCAGCCCTCTGGGTGGGCGCACGTTACAAGAGACCCAGTACTTC.

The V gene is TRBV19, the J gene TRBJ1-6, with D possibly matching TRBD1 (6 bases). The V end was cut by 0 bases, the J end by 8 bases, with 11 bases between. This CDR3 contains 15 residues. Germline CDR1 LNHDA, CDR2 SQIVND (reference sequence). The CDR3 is CASSIDQGRDSPLHF. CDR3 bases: TGTGCCAGTAGTATAGATCAGGGGCGCGATTCACCCCTCCACTTT. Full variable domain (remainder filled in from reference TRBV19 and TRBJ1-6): DGGITQSPKYLFRKEGQNVTLSCEQNLNHDAMYWYRQDPGQGLRLIYYSQIVNDFQKGDIAEGYSVSREKKESFPLTVTSAQKNPTAFYLCASSIDQGRDSPLHFGNGTRLTVT.

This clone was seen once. CDR3 nucleotide sequence: TGTGCCAGCAGCTTAGAGGGACAGGGGCTGGGGGAGCAGTACTTC. It is translated as CASSLEGQGLGEQYF. The chain has TRBV7-2 and TRBJ2-7, with 10 positions matching TRBD1. Unmatched junction bases numbered 7, after V lost 1 base and J lost 7 bases. This CDR3 has 15 residues. Looked up from germline, CDR1 is SGHTA and CDR2 is FQGNSA.

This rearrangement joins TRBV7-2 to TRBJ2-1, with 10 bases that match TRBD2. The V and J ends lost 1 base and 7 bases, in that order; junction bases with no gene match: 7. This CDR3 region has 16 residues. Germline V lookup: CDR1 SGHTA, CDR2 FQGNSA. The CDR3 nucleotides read TGTGCCAGCAGCTTAGAAATAGCGGGAGGAAAGAATGAGCAGTTCTTC. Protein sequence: CASSLEIAGGKNEQFF.

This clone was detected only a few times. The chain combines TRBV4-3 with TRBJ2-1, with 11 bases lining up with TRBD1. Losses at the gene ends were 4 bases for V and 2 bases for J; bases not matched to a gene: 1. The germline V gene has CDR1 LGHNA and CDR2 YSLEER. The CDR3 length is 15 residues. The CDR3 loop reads CASSRDRGTYNEQFF. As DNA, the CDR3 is TGCGCCAGCAGCCGGGACAGGGGGACCTACAATGAGCAGTTCTTC.

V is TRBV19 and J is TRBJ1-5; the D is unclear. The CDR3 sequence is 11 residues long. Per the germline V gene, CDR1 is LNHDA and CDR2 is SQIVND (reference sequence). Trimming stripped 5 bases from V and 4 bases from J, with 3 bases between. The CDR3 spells CASSSNQPQHF. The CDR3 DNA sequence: TGTGCCAGTAGTTCTAATCAGCCCCAGCATTTT.

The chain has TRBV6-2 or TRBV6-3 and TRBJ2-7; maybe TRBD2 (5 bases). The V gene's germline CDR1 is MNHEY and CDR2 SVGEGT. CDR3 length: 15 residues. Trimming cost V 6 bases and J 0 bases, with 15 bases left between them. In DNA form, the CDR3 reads TGTGCCAGCAGCCGGCTTTATGGGAGCTCCTACGAGCAGTACGTC. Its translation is CASSRLYGSSYEQYV.

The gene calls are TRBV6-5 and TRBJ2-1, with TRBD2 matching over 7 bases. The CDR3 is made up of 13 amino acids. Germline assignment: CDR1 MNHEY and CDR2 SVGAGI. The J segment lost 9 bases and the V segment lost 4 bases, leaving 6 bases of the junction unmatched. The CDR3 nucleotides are TGTGCCAGCAGTTCCGCGGGGAGGGGTGAGCAGTTCTTC. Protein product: CASSSAGRGEQFF.

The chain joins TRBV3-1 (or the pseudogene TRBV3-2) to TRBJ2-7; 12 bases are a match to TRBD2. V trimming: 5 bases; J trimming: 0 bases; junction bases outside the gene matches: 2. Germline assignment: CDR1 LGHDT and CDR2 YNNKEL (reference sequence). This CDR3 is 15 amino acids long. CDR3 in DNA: TGTGCCAGCAGCAGGACTAGCGGGGTCTCCTACGAGCAGTACTTC. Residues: CASSRTSGVSYEQYF.

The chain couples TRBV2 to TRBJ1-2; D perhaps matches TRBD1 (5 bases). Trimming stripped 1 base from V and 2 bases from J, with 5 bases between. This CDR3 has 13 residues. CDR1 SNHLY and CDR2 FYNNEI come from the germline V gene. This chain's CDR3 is CASSEEGNYGYTF. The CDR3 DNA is TGTGCCAGCAGTGAAGAGGGGAACTATGGCTACACCTTC.

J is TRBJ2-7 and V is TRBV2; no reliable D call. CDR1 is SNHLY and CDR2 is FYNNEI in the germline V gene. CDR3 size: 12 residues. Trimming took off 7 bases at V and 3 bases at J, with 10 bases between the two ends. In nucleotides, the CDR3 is TGTGCCAGCACGGCAGGATTCTACGAGCAGTACTTC. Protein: CASTAGFYEQYF.

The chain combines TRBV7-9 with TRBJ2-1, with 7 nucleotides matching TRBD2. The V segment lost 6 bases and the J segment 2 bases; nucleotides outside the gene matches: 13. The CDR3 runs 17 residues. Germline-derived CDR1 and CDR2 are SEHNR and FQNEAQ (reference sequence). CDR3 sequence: CASSRRGGGSAYNEQFF. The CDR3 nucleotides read TGTGCCAGCAGTCGTAGGGGCGGGGGTTCAGCCTACAATGAGCAGTTCTTC.

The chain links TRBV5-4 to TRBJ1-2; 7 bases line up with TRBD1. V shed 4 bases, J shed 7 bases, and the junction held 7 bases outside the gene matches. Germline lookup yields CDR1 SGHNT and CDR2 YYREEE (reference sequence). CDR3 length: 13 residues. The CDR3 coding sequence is TGTGCCAGCAGCCTACCGACAGGGTCTGGCTACACCTTC. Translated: CASSLPTGSGYTF.

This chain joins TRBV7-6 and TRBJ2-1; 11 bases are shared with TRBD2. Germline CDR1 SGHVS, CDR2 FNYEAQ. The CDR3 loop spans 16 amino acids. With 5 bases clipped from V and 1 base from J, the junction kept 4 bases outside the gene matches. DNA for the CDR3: TGTGCCAGCAGCCACAGACTAGCGGGATCCTACAATGAGCAGTTCTTC. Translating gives CASSHRLAGSYNEQFF. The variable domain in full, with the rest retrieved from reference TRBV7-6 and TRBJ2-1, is GAGVSQSPRYKVTKRGQDVALRCDPISGHVSLYWYRQALGQGPEFLTYFNYEAQQDKSGLPNDRFSAERPEGSISTLTIQRTEQRDSAMYRCASSHRLAGSYNEQFFGPGTRLTVL.

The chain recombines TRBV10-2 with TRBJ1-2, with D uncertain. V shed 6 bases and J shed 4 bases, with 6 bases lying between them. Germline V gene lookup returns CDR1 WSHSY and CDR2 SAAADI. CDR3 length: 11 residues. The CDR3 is CASRGGYGYTF. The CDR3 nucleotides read TGCGCCAGCAGGGGAGGCTATGGCTACACCTTC.